The sequence of this T cell receptor beta chain was determined in a study of PD-1 blockade in classical Hodgkin lymphoma. Notes on the study in general: Newly diagnosed and completely responding patients shared comparable baseline diversity. CD8+ TCR diversity did not rise significantly by C4D1, unlike CD4+.

CDR1 is MNHNY and CDR2 is SVGAGI in the germline V gene (reference sequence). The CDR3 covers 14 residues. The V gene end was trimmed by 8 bases and the J gene end by 3 bases; junction bases not matched to a gene: 7. Libraries were prepared by immunoSEQ multiplex PCR; TCRdb keeps only in-frame clonotypes and omits some of them. The table lists some 95,000 clones, approximately 89% of them singletons, with 9.5% to 12% in the top ten. A remark on this clone: Its antigen is unknown.

There was relapse after autologous stem cell transplantation in every patient, and there was variation in brentuximab vedotin exposure. This TCR derives from a human donor with classical Hodgkin lymphoma. The material sequenced was peripheral blood mononuclear cells (PBMCs), taken before the second cycle of nivolumab. V usage is TRBV6-6 and J usage is TRBJ2-3; 8 positions agree with TRBD2. The CDR3 coding sequence is TGTGCCAGCGGAGGGAGCGGGGGTACAGATACGCAGTATTTT. Its translation: CASGGSGGTDTQYF.